Shown below are 24 T cell receptor beta chains from a single sample sequenced in a study of blood T cell repertoires in COVID-19. The data were produced by immunoSEQ multiplex PCR, yet TCRdb's version contains in-frame clones alone and is incomplete. The repertoire holds under 500,000 clones, with 80% to 90% as singletons. Sequenced: PBMCs or T cells enriched from blood (not recorded which). The receptors come from a man aged 25-45 years who had recovered from COVID-19.

Only one count was recorded for this clone. The rearrangement joins TRBV6-2 or TRBV6-3 to TRBJ2-4, with 7 positions matching TRBD1. CDR3 size: 15 residues. The germline gives CDR1 MNHEY, CDR2 SVGEGT. With V trimmed by 6 bases and J by 1 base, 6 bases remained unmatched. Here the CDR3 reads CASSRGGSAKNIQYF. In DNA form, the CDR3 reads TGTGCCAGCAGCCGAGGGGGCAGTGCCAAAAACATTCAGTACTTC.

This chain links TRBV9 with TRBJ1-2; 9 bases match TRBD1. CDR1 is SGDLS, CDR2 YYNGEE, per germline. The CDR3 contains 15 residues. J lost 4 bases, V lost 2 bases, and 6 bases had no gene match. The chain's CDR3 is CASSVQGQGPYGYTF. The CDR3 DNA follows: TGTGCCAGCAGCGTTCAGGGACAGGGTCCCTATGGCTACACCTTC.

The rearrangement uses TRBV3-1 (or the pseudogene TRBV3-2) and TRBJ2-7, with 7 positions matching TRBD2. The CDR3 totals 14 residues. Trimming at V came to 11 bases and at J to 5 bases, leaving 15 bases not matched to a gene. Germline lookup yields CDR1 LGHDT and CDR2 YNNKEL (reference sequence). The CDR3 nucleotides read TGTGCCTCAACTGGGGACTACGCCACCAACGAGCAGTACTTC. This sequence encodes CASTGDYATNEQYF.

This rearrangement joins TRBV7-9 to TRBJ2-1; D is undetermined. The CDR3 sequence is 12 residues long. CDR1 is SEHNR and CDR2 is FQNEAQ in the germline V gene (reference sequence). V was pared by 4 bases and J by 7 bases, with 8 bases between. The CDR3 region is CASSSAVNEQFF. Written as DNA, the CDR3 is TGTGCCAGCAGCTCCGCAGTTAATGAGCAGTTCTTC. Together with reference TRBV7-9 and TRBJ2-1, the CDR3 gives the full variable domain: DTGVSQNPRHKITKRGQNVTFRCDPISEHNRLYWYRQTLGQGPEFLTYFQNEAQLEKSRLLSDRFSAERPKGSFSTLEIQRTEQGDSAMYLCASSSAVNEQFFGPGTRLTVL.

The rearrangement joins TRBV9 to TRBJ1-1, with unresolved D. Germline lookup yields CDR1 SGDLS and CDR2 YYNGEE. The CDR3 loop spans 13 amino acids. V shed 3 bases and J shed 6 bases, with 12 bases lying between them. As DNA, the CDR3 is TGTGCCAGCAGCGCCGGGAGTACCCCTGAAGCTTTCTTT. Translating it yields CASSAGSTPEAFF.

This clone occurred once. The gene calls are TRBV25-1 and TRBJ2-1, with 9 positions matching TRBD1. Germline assignment: CDR1 MGHDK and CDR2 SYGVNS. The CDR3 has 16 amino acids. V lost 2 bases, J lost 0 bases, and 2 bases stayed unmatched. CDR3 loop: CASSEKGQGSYNEQFF. The DNA of the CDR3 is TGTGCCAGCAGTGAAAAGGGACAGGGCTCCTACAATGAGCAGTTCTTC.

Turning to this clone: The same CDR3 is also encoded by other DNA sequences in this sample. The rearrangement uses TRBV19 and TRBJ2-1, with a tentative D call TRBD1 (6 bases). The germline V and J ends were trimmed by 4 bases and 1 base, with 8 bases remaining between them. The germline V gene has CDR1 LNHDA and CDR2 SQIVND (reference sequence). The CDR3 sequence is 14 residues long. DNA of the CDR3: TGTGCCAGTAGTACACAGGGATCCTACAATGAGCAGTTCTTC. It is translated as CASSTQGSYNEQFF.

The chain carries TRBV19 and TRBJ1-5; no definite D call. CDR3 length equals 13 residues. CDR1 and CDR2 (germline): LNHDA, SQIVND (reference sequence). Trimming left V 1 base short and J 5 bases short, with 6 bases between. CDR3 DNA: TGTGCCAGTAGTATAGCCCAGTATCAGCCCCAGCATTTT. As protein: CASSIAQYQPQHF.

The J gene is TRBJ2-1, the V gene TRBV24-1, with 9 nucleotides matching TRBD1. V lost 5 bases, J lost 2 bases, and 3 bases stayed unmatched. Per germline, CDR1 KGHDR and CDR2 SFDVKD. The CDR3 length is 15 residues. The chain's CDR3 is CATSAGTGPYNEQFF. CDR3 in DNA: TGTGCCACCAGTGCCGGGACAGGGCCCTACAATGAGCAGTTCTTC.

V is TRBV19 and J is TRBJ2-1, with 14 nucleotides matching TRBD2. Germline V gene sequence: CDR1 LNHDA, CDR2 SQIVND (reference sequence). This CDR3 is 17 amino acids long. The J segment lost 3 bases and the V segment lost 1 base, leaving 2 bases of the junction unmatched. CDR3 bases: TGTGCCAGTAGTATAGTGGGACTAGCGGGGGACTACAATGAGCAGTTCTTC. Translated: CASSIVGLAGDYNEQFF.

The chain employs TRBV6-1 and TRBJ1-5; 8 positions agree with TRBD1. The CDR3 runs 17 residues. The germline V gene encodes CDR1 MNHNS and CDR2 SASEGT. Losses at the gene ends were 2 bases for V and 4 bases for J; bases not matched to a gene: 10. The CDR3 loop reads CASSEWSLTGANQPQHF. Here the CDR3 DNA reads TGTGCCAGCAGTGAATGGTCCCTGACAGGGGCAAATCAGCCCCAGCATTTT.

This chain joins TRBV11-2 and TRBJ1-2; D is uncertain. The V and J ends lost 4 bases and 2 bases respectively, with 11 bases between them. This CDR3 contains 14 residues. Germline CDR1 SGHAT, CDR2 FQNNGV. CDR3 nucleotides: TGTGCCAGCAGCTCAGGTCCACAGAACTATGGCTACACCTTC. It encodes CASSSGPQNYGYTF.

V is TRBV4-1 and J is TRBJ2-7, with 10 bases lining up with TRBD1. The CDR3 spans 16 residues. V lost 4 bases, J lost 3 bases, and 9 bases stayed unmatched. Per the germline V gene, CDR1 is MGHRA and CDR2 is YSYEKL. Written as DNA, the CDR3 is TGCGCCAGCAGCCCGACCCCTCGGACAGGGGGCTACGAGCAGTACTTC. Its translation: CASSPTPRTGGYEQYF.

The chain is built from TRBV10-1 and TRBJ1-1; 7 nucleotides line up with TRBD1. Germline V gene data show CDR1 as WNHNN and CDR2 as SYGVQD (reference sequence). The junction had 12 bases not matched to a gene; V was cut back by 6 bases and J by 5 bases. The length of the CDR3 is 15 residues. In nucleotides, the CDR3 is TGCGCCAGCAGCCACCAACGACAGGGAGGAACTGAAGCTTTCTTT. It encodes CASSHQRQGGTEAFF.

V gene TRBV25-1 combines with J gene TRBJ2-1; D call uncertain. The ends were cut back, 4 bases at V and 9 bases at J, with 7 bases in the middle. The length of the CDR3 is 11 residues. The germline V gene encodes CDR1 MGHDK and CDR2 SYGVNS. The DNA of the CDR3 is TGTGCCAGCAGTGCCGTTCGTGAGCAGTTCTTC. It yields the protein CASSAVREQFF.

This chain joins TRBV6-1 and TRBJ2-7, with 9 positions matching TRBD2. The germline V gene has CDR1 MNHNS and CDR2 SASEGT. V dropped 1 base and J dropped 0; count of bases not matched to a gene: 4. The CDR3 is made up of 16 amino acids. The CDR3 DNA sequence: TGTGCCAGCAGTGAAGGATTAGCGGGAGACTCCTACGAGCAGTACTTC. Its translation: CASSEGLAGDSYEQYF.

The J gene is TRBJ2-5, the V gene TRBV30, with a possible D match to TRBD2 (7 bases). V was cut by 2 bases and J by 5 bases, with 12 bases left in between. CDR1 GTSNPN and CDR2 SVGIG come from the germline V gene (reference sequence). The CDR3 totals 13 residues. CDR3: CAWSLRGGETQYF. In DNA, the CDR3 is TGTGCCTGGAGTTTAAGGGGGGGTGAGACCCAGTACTTC.

This clone was counted a few times. CDR3 bases: TGTGCCAGCAGCTGGGGACAAAGCAATCAGCCCCAGCATTTT. Amino acid sequence: CASSWGQSNQPQHF. This sequence joins TRBV7-2 and TRBJ1-5; the D gene is possibly TRBD1 (6 bases). The CDR3 loop spans 14 amino acids. The V gene's germline CDR1 is SGHTA and CDR2 FQGNSA. Trimming took 4 bases from V and 1 from J, leaving 8 bases between them.

The genes are TRBV19 and TRBJ2-1, with TRBD2 matching 8 bases. The germline CDR1 and CDR2 sequences are LNHDA and SQIVND (reference sequence). The trim removed 7 bases at V and 5 bases at J, leaving 10 bases unmatched. The CDR3 is 15 residues long. The CDR3 loop is CASKISGTIHNEQFF. The CDR3 DNA is TGTGCCAGTAAGATTAGCGGGACAATCCACAATGAGCAGTTCTTC.

V usage is TRBV19 and J usage is TRBJ1-5; 7 nucleotides line up with TRBD1. V was pared by 3 bases and J by 3 bases, with 5 bases of the junction left unmatched. In germline, CDR1 is LNHDA, CDR2 SQIVND (reference sequence). The CDR3 length is 15 residues. In DNA form, the CDR3 reads TGTGCCAGTAGTATTCAGGGGGACACCAATCAGCCCCAGCATTTT. This sequence encodes CASSIQGDTNQPQHF. Variable domain in full (rest from reference TRBV19 and TRBJ1-5): DGGITQSPKYLFRKEGQNVTLSCEQNLNHDAMYWYRQDPGQGLRLIYYSQIVNDFQKGDIAEGYSVSREKKESFPLTVTSAQKNPTAFYLCASSIQGDTNQPQHFGDGTRLSIL.

The count of this clone is one. The rearrangement joins TRBV10-3 to TRBJ1-2, with TRBD1 matching over 8 bases. From germline, CDR1 is ENHRY and CDR2 SYGVKD. The ends lost 4 bases at V and 3 bases at J; junction bases unmatched: 7. The CDR3 is made up of 15 amino acids. The CDR3 spells CAISGAKTGDYGYTF. CDR3 in DNA: TGTGCCATCAGTGGGGCTAAGACAGGGGACTATGGCTACACCTTC.

The chain recombines TRBV24-1 with TRBJ2-5, with 13 positions matching TRBD2. With V trimmed by 4 bases and J by 4 bases, 11 bases remained unmatched. The CDR3 contains 18 residues. Per the germline V gene, CDR1 is KGHDR and CDR2 is SFDVKD. The CDR3 sequence: CATSDRIQTSGRLETQYF. CDR3 in DNA: TGTGCCACCAGTGACCGCATCCAGACTAGCGGGAGGTTAGAGACCCAGTACTTC.

V gene TRBV15 combines with J gene TRBJ1-5; possible D gene TRBD1, 5 bases. The length of the CDR3 is 14 residues. V lost 0 bases and J lost 11, with 14 bases in between. Germline V gene data show CDR1 as LNHNV and CDR2 as YYDKDF (reference sequence). CDR3 sequence: CATSRDQGRVAQHF. The DNA of the CDR3 is TGTGCCACCAGCAGAGATCAGGGCAGGGTTGCCCAGCATTTT.

The J gene is TRBJ2-2, the V gene TRBV21-1; the table's TRBD1 call for D was not verified on the DNA. TRBV21-1 counts as a pseudogene. CDR3 length equals 20 residues. DNA of the CDR3: TGTGCCAGCAGCAAAAGGGGTCCCCTATCACTCCAAACGAACACCGGGGAGCTGTTTTTT. Translated: CASSKRGPLSLQTNTGELFF.